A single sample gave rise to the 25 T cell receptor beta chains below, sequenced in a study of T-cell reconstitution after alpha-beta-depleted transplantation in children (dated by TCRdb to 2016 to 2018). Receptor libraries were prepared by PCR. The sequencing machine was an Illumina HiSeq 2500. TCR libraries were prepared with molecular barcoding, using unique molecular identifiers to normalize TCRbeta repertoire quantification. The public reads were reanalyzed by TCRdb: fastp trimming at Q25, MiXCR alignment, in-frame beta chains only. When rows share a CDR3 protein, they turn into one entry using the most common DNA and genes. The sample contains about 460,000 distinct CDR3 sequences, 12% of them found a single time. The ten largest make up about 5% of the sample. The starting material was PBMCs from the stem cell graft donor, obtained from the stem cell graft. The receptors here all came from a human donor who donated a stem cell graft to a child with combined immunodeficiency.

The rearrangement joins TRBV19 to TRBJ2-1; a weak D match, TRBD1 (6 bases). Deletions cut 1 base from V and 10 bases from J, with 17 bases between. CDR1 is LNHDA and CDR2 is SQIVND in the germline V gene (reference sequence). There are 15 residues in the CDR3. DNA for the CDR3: TGTGCCAGTAGTATAGGGCCAGGGGCCGGGCCCGAGCAGTTCTTC. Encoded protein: CASSIGPGAGPEQFF.

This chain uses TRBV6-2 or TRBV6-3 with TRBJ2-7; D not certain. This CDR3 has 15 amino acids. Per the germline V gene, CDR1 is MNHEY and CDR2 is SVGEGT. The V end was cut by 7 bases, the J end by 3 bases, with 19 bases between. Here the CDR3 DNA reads TGTGCCAGCACCCCTGAGATAAACGATCTCTACGAGCAGTACTTC. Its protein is CASTPEINDLYEQYF.

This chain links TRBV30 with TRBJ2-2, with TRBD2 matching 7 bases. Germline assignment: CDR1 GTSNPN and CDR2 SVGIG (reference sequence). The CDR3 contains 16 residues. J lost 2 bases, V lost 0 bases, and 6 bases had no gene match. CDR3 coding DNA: TGTGCCTGGAGTGTAAGGAGGGAGGGAAACACCGGGGAGCTGTTTTTT. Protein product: CAWSVRREGNTGELFF.

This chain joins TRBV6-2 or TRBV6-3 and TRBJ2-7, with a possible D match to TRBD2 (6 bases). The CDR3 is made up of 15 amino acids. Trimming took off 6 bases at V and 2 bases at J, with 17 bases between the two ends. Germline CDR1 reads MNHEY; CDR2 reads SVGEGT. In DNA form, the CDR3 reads TGTGCCAGCAGCCAACCGGGACTTCAACCCTACGAGCAGTACTTC. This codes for CASSQPGLQPYEQYF.

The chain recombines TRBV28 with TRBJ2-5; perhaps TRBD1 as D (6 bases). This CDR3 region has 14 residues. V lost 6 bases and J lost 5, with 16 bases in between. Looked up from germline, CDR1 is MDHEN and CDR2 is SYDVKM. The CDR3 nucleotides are TGTGCCAGCAGCCGTCATACAGGGCTGGAGACCCAGTACTTC. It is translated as CASSRHTGLETQYF.

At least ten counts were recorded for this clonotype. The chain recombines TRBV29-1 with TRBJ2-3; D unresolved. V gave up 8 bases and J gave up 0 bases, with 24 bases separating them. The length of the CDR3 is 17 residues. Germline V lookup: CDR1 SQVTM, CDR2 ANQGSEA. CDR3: CSISGGRATTSTDTQYF. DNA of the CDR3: TGCAGCATCTCCGGCGGCCGCGCCACCACTAGCACAGATACGCAGTATTTT.

The CDR3 sequence: CASSDAGGQFF. The CDR3 DNA follows: TGTGCCAGCAGTGACGCGGGAGGGCAGTTCTTC. The chain is built from TRBV2 and TRBJ2-1; 8 bases are a match to TRBD2. The germline gives CDR1 SNHLY, CDR2 FYNNEI. CDR3 length: 11 residues. V shed 3 bases and J 12 bases; nucleotides not matched to a gene: 1.

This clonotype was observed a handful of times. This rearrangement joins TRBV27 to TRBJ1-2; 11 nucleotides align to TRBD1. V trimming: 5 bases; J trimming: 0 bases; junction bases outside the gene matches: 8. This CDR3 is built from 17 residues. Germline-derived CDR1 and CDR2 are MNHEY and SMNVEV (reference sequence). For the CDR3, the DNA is TGTGCCAGCAGTCAAGGACAGGGGGCCCCCTCTAACTATGGCTACACCTTC. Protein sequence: CASSQGQGAPSNYGYTF.

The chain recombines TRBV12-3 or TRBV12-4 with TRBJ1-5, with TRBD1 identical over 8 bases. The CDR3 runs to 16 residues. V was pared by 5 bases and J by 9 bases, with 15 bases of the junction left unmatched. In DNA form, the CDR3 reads TGTGCCAGCAGTCTCGGACAGGGTACGATGAATGGGCCCCAGCATTTT. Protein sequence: CASSLGQGTMNGPQHF.

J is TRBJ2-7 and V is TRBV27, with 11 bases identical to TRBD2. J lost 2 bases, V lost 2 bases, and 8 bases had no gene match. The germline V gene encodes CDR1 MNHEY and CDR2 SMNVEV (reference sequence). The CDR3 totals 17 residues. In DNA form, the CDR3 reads TGTGCCAGCAGTTTAGGGGACCGACTAGCGGGACCCTACGAGCAGTACTTC. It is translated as CASSLGDRLAGPYEQYF.

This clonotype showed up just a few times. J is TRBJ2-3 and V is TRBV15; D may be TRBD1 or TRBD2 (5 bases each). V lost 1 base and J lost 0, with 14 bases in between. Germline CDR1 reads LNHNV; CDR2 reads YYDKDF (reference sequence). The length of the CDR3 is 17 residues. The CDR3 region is CATSRVNGTASTDTQYF. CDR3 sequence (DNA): TGTGCCACCAGCAGAGTAAACGGGACCGCTAGCACAGATACGCAGTATTTT.

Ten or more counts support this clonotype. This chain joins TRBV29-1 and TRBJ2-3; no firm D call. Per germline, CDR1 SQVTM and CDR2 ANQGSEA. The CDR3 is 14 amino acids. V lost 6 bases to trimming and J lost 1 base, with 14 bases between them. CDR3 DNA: TGCAGCGTAACCGCACGGTGGGGCACAGATACGCAGTATTTT. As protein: CSVTARWGTDTQYF.

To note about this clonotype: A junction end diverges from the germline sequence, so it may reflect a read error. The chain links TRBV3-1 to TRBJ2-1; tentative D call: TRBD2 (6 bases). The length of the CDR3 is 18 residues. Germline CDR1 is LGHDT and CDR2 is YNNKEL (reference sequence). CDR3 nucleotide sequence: TGTACCAGCAGTCTAACCATTGCGCTGACTAGAACCTACAATGAGCAGTTCTTC. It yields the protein CTSSLTIALTRTYNEQFF.

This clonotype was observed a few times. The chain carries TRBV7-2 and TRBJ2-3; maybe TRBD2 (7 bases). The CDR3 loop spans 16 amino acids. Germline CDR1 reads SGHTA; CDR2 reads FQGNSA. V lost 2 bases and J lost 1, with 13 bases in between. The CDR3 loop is CASSLRRGAGTDTQYF. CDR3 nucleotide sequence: TGTGCCAGCAGCTTACGACGGGGGGCAGGCACAGATACGCAGTATTTT.

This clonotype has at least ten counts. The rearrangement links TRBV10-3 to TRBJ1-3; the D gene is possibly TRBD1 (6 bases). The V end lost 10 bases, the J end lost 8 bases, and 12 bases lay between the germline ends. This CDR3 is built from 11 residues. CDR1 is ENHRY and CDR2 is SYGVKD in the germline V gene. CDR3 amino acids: CATTGTHTIYF. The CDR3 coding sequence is TGTGCCACTACAGGGACCCACACCATATATTTT.

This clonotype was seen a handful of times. Here the CDR3 DNA reads TGCGCCAGCAGCTTGGGGTCAATTGCTTCCGGGGAGCTGTTTTTT. Translated, it gives CASSLGSIASGELFF. The chain is built from TRBV5-1 and TRBJ2-2; D call uncertain. The CDR3 has 15 amino acids. V lost 0 bases to trimming and J lost 6 bases, with 12 bases between them. Germline V gene lookup returns CDR1 SGHRS and CDR2 YFSETQ.

The CDR3 region is CAWSSRGNQPQHF. In DNA form, the CDR3 reads TGTGCCTGGAGTAGCAGGGGGAACCAGCCCCAGCATTTT. V is TRBV30 and J is TRBJ1-5; 7 bases are shared with TRBD1. V lost 2 bases and J lost 7; bases outside the gene matches: 5. Germline CDR1 and CDR2: GTSNPN and SVGIG (reference sequence). CDR3 length: 13 residues.

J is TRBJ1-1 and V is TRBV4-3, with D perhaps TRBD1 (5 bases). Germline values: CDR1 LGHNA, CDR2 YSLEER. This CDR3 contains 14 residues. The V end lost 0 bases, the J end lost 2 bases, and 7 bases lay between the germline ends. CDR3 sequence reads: CASSQEGDNTEAFF. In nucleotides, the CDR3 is TGCGCCAGCAGCCAAGAGGGGGATAACACTGAAGCTTTCTTT.

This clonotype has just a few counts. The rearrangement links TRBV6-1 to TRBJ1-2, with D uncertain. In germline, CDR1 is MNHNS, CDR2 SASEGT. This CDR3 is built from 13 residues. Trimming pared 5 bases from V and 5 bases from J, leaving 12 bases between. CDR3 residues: CASSIGRLYGYTF. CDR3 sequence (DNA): TGTGCCAGCAGTATTGGACGGCTTTATGGCTACACCTTC.

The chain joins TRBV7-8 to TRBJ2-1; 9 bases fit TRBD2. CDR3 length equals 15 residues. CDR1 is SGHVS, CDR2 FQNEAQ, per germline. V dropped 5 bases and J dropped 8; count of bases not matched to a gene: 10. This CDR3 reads CASSLWREGVDEQFF. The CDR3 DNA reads TGTGCCAGCAGCCTGTGGCGGGAGGGAGTCGATGAGCAGTTCTTC.

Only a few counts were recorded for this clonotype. CDR3 sequence: CASSFGTVVTDTQYF. In DNA, the CDR3 is TGTGCCAGCAGCTTCGGGACAGTGGTGACAGATACGCAGTATTTT. V usage is TRBV11-2 and J usage is TRBJ2-3; TRBD1 aligns across 7 bases. Trimming cost V 3 bases and J 3 bases; bases outside gene matches: 6. This CDR3 contains 15 residues. Looked up from germline, CDR1 is SGHAT and CDR2 is FQNNGV.

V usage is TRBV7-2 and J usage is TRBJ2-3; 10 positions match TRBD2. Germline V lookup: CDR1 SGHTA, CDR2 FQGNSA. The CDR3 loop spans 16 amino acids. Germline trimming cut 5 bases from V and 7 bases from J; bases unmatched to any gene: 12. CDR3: CASSPAPGLASHTQYF. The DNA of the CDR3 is TGTGCCAGCAGCCCCGCACCGGGACTAGCGTCGCATACGCAGTATTTT.

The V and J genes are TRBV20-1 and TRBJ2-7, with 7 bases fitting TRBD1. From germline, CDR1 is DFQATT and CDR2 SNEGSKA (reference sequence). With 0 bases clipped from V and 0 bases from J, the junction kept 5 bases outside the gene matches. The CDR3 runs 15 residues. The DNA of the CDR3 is TGCAGTGCTAGAGATGAACAGGGGAGCTCCTACGAGCAGTACTTC. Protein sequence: CSARDEQGSSYEQYF.

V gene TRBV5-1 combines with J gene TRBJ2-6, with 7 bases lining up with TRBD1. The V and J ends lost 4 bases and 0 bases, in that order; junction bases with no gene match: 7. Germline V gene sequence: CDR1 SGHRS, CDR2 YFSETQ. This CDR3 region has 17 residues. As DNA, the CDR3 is TGCGCCAGCAGCCCGGGACAGCTATACTCTGGGGCCAACGTCCTGACTTTC. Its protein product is CASSPGQLYSGANVLTF.

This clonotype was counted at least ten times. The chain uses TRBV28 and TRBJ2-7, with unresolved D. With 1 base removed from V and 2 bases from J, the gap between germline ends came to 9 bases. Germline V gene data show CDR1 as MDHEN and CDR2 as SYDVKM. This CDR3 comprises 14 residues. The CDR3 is CASSLFGRTYEQYF. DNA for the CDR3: TGTGCCAGCAGTTTATTTGGCCGGACCTACGAGCAGTACTTC.